This T cell receptor beta chain was recorded in a study of Graves' ophthalmopathy and Graves' hyperthyroidism. Scientists amplified the TCR beta CDR3 regions from RNA transcripts. Following a first-round RT-PCR that used HTBI primers, a second-round multiplex PCR was carried out. In TCRdb, the multiplex PCR reads were re-called with MiXCR into one record per CDR3 protein. The sample holds 500,000 to 700,000 distinct CDR3 sequences; 20% to 25% are singletons and the top ten take roughly 6.9%. The CDR3 extends over 15 amino acids. From germline, CDR1 is MNHNS and CDR2 SASEGT. V gave up 3 bases and J gave up 4 bases, with 15 bases separating them.

The sequenced sample was peripheral blood. The clonotype comes from a woman between 18 and 29 years old with stable Graves' hyperthyroidism. Some clones in this sample may be carry-over from other donors' samples. The V and J genes are TRBV6-1 and TRBJ1-2, with a weak D call TRBD1 (5 bases). The CDR3 region is CASSDPGWRSYGYTF. In DNA, the CDR3 is TGTGCCAGCAGTGATCCAGGGTGGCGAAGCTATGGCTACACCTTC.